This T cell receptor beta chain was recovered during a study of regulatory T cells in long-lasting Graves disease. Overall study: The definition of persistent Graves' disease was over 5 years of antithyroid drugs with positive TSH receptor antibodies.

CDR3 length equals 13 residues. Trimming pared 4 bases from V and 4 bases from J, leaving 10 bases between. CDR1 is KGHDR and CDR2 is SFDVKD in the germline V gene. The authors built TCR beta libraries using iRepertoire HTBI primers and Arm-PCR of CDR3 regions. TCRdb passed the multiplex PCR reads through MiXCR, listing each CDR3 protein once. Of 350,000 to 500,000 distinct CDR3 sequences in the sample, roughly a fifth are singletons; the top ten hold roughly an eighth. As to time point: persistent/refractory GD, antithyroid drugs over 5 years with positive TRAb. Researchers made the TCR library from RNA that was extracted from PBMCs. EDTA tubes received 9 to 10 milliliters of collected peripheral blood.

This material consisted of peripheral blood mononuclear cells (PBMCs), taken when the disease was refractory, from a patient treated with antithyroid drugs. The chain recombines TRBV24-1 with TRBJ2-7; maybe TRBD1 (5 bases). The TCR comes from a female donor with Graves disease. CDR3 nucleotide sequence: TGTGCCACCAGTGACCACGGACAATACGAGCAGTACTTC. This translates into CATSDHGQYEQYF.